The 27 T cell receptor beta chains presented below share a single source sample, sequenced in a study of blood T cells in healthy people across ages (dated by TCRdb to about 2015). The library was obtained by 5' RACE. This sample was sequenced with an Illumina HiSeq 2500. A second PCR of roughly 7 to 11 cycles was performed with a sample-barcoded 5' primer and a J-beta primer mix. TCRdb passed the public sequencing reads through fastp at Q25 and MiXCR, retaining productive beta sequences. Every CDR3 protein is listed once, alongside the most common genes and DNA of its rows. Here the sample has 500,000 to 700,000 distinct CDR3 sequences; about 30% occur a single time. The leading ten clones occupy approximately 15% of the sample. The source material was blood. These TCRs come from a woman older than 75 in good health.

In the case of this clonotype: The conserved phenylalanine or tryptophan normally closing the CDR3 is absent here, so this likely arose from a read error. The CDR3 is CACSQGFFGRAEAFC. The DNA of the CDR3 is TGCGCCTGCAGCCAAGGGTTTTTCGGGAGGGCTGAAGCTTTCTGT. V is TRBV4-1 and J is TRBJ1-1; D unclear. From germline, CDR1 is MGHRA and CDR2 YSYEKL. CDR3 length: 15 residues.

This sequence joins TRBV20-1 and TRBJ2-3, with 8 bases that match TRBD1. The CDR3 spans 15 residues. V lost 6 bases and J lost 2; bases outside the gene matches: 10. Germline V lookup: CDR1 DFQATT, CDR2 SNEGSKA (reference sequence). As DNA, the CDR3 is TGCAGTGCCAGACAGGGGATTGGGACCACAGATACGCAGTATTTT. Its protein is CSARQGIGTTDTQYF.

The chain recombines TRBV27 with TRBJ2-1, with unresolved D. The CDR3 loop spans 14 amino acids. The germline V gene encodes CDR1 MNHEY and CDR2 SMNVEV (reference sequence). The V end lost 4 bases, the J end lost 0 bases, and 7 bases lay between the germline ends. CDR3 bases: TGTGCCAGCAGTTACCTAAGCTCCTACAATGAGCAGTTCTTC. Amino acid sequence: CASSYLSSYNEQFF.

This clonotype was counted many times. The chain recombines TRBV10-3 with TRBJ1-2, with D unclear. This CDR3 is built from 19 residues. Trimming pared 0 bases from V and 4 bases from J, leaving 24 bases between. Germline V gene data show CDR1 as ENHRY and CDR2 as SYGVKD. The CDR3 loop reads CAISESDPTTAGGSYGYTF. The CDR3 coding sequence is TGTGCCATCAGTGAGTCCGACCCTACAACAGCTGGAGGAAGCTATGGCTACACCTTC.

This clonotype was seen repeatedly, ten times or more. The CDR3 loop reads CAWSVRMGRKETQYF. CDR3 nucleotide sequence: TGTGCCTGGAGTGTACGGATGGGAAGGAAAGAGACCCAGTACTTC. The genes are TRBV30 and TRBJ2-5; D remains ambiguous. Germline V gene sequence: CDR1 GTSNPN, CDR2 SVGIG (reference sequence). CDR3 length equals 15 residues. With 0 bases removed from V and 3 bases from J, the gap between germline ends came to 14 bases.

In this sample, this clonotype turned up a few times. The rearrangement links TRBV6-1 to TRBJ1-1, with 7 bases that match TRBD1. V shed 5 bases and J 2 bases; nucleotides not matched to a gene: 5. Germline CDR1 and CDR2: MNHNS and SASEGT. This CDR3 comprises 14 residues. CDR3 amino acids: CASSIGTVNTEAFF. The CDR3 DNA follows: TGTGCCAGCAGTATCGGGACAGTTAACACTGAAGCTTTCTTT.

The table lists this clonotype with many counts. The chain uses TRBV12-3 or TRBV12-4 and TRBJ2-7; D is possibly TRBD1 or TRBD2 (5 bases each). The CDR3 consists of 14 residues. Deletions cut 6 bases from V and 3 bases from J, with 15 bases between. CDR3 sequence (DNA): TGTGCCAGCAGCAACACCGAGGGGAACTACGAGCAGTACTTC. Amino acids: CASSNTEGNYEQYF.

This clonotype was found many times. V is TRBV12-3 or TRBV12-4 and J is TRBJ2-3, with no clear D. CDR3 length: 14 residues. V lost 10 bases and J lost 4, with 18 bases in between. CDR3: CATEHSLAPDTQYF. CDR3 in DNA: TGTGCCACCGAGCATTCGTTGGCCCCAGATACGCAGTATTTT.

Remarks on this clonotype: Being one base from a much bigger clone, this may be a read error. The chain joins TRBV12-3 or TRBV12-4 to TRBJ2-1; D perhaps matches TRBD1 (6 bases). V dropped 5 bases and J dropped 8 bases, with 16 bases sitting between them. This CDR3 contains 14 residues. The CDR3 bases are TGTGCCAGCAGTACCGGGACAAGGGGTCATGAGCAGTTCTTC. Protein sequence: CASSTGTRGHEQFF.

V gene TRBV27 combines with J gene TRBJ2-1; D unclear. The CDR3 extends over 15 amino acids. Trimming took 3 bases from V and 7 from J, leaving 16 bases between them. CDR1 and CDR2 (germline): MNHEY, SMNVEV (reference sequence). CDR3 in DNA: TGTGCCAGCAGTTTCACCCCGGACCGAACGAATGAGCAGTTCTTC. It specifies CASSFTPDRTNEQFF.

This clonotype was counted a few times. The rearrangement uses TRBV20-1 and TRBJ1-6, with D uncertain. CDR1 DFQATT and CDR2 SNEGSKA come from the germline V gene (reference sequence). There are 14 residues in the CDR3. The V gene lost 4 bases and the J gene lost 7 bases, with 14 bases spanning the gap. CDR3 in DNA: TGCAGTGCTAAGAGGACCGCTCTGAATTCACCCCTCCACTTT. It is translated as CSAKRTALNSPLHF.

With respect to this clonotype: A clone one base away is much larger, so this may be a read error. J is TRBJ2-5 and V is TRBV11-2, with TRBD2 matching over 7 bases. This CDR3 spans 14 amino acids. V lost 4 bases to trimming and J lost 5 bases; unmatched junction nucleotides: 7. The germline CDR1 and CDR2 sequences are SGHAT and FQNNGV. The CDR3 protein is CASSCGARGETQYF. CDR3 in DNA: TGTGCCAGCAGCTGTGGGGCGCGGGGGGAGACCCAGTACTTC.

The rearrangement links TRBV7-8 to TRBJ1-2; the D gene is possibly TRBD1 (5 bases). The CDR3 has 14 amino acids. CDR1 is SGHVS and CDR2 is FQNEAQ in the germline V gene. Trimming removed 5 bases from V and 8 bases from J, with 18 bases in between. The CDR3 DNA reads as TGTGCCAGCAGCCCGGCGGGACCGGCTGGCGGCTACACCTTC. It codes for CASSPAGPAGGYTF.

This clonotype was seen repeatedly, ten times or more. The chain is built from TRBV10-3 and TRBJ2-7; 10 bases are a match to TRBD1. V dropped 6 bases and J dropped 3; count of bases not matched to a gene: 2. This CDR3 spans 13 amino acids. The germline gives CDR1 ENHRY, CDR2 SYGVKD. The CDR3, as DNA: TGTGCCATCAGGGGGGACAGGGGCTACGAGCAGTACTTC. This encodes CAIRGDRGYEQYF.

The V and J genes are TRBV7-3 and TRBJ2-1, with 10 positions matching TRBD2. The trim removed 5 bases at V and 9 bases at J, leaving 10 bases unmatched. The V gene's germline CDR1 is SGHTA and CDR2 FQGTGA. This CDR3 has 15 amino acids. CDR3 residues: CASSGTAGGQGEQFF. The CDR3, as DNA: TGTGCCAGCAGCGGAACAGCGGGGGGGCAGGGTGAGCAGTTCTTC.

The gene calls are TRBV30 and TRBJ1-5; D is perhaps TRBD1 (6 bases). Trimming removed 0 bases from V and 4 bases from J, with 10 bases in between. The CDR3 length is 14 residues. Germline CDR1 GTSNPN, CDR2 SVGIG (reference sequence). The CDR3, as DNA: TGTGCCTGGAGTGTAGGACAGCGAAATCAGCCCCAGCATTTT. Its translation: CAWSVGQRNQPQHF.

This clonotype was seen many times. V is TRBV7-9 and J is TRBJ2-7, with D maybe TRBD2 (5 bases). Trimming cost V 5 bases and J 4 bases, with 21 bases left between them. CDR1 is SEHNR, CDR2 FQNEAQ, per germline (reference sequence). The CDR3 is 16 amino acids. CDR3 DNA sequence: TGTGCCAGCAGCCATTACGGGGTGGGCACCTCATACGAGCAGTACTTC. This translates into CASSHYGVGTSYEQYF. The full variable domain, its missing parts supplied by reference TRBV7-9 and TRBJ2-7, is DTGVSQNPRHKITKRGQNVTFRCDPISEHNRLYWYRQTLGQGPEFLTYFQNEAQLEKSRLLSDRFSAERPKGSFSTLEIQRTEQGDSAMYLCASSHYGVGTSYEQYFGPGTRLTVT.

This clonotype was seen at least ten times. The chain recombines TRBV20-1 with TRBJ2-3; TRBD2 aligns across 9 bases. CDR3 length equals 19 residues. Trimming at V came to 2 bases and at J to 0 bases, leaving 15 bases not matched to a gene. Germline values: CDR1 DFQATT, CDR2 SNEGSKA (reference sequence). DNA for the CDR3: TGCAGTGCTAGATCCCCCTCCAGCGGGGGGATATCTAGCACAGATACGCAGTATTTT. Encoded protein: CSARSPSSGGISSTDTQYF.

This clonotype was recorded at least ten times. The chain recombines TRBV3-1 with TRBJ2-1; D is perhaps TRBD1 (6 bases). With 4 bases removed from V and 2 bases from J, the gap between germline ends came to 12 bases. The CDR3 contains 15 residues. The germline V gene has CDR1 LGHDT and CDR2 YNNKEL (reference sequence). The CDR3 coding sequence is TGTGCCAGCAGCCCGGAACAGGGACCCTACAATGAGCAGTTCTTC. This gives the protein CASSPEQGPYNEQFF.

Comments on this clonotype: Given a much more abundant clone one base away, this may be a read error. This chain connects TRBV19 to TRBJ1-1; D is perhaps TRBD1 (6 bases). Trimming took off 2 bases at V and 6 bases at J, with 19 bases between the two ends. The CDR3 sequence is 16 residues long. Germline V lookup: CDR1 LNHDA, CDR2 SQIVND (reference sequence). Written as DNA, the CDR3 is TGTGCCAGTAGTATAACGGTAGCAGGGGCGCGGGCTGAAGCTTTCTTT. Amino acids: CASSITVAGARAEAFF.

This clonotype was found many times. The CDR3 protein is CSGKGTASGNTIYF. CDR3 nucleotide sequence: TGCAGCGGGAAAGGGACAGCCTCTGGAAACACCATATATTTT. J is TRBJ1-3 and V is TRBV29-1; 7 bases are a match to TRBD1. With 7 bases clipped from V and 0 bases from J, the junction kept 6 bases outside the gene matches. Germline V gene sequence: CDR1 SQVTM, CDR2 ANQGSEA. The CDR3 covers 14 residues.

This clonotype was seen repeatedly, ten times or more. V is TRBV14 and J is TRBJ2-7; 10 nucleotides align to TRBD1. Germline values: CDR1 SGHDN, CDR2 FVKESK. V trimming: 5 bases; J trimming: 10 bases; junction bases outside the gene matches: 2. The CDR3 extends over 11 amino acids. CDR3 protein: CASSDRGPQYF. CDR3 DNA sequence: TGTGCCAGCAGCGACAGGGGGCCTCAGTACTTC.

CDR3 region: CASTIGQLNTEAFF. In DNA, the CDR3 is TGTGCCAGTACTATCGGGCAGCTGAACACTGAAGCTTTCTTT. The chain uses TRBV19 and TRBJ1-1; no reliable D call. Germline loops: CDR1 LNHDA, CDR2 SQIVND (reference sequence). The CDR3 sequence is 14 residues long. The V gene lost 7 bases and the J gene lost 0 bases, with 12 bases spanning the gap.

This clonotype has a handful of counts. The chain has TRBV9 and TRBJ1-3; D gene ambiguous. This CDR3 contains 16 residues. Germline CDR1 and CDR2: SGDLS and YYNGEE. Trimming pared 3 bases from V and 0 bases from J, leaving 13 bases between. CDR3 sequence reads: CASSAADGLSGNTIYF. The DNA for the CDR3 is TGTGCCAGCAGCGCCGCGGACGGACTCTCTGGAAACACCATATATTTT.

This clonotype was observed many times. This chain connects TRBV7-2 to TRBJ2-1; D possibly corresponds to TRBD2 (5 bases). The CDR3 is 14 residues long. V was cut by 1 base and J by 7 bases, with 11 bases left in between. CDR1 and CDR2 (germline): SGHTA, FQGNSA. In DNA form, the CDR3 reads TGTGCCAGCAGCTTAGATTTTAGCGAAAATGAGCAGTTCTTC. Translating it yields CASSLDFSENEQFF.

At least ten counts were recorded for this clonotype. CDR3 loop: CASVRDRAYNEQFF. The CDR3 nucleotides are TGCGCCAGCGTCCGGGACAGGGCCTACAATGAGCAGTTCTTC. The chain has TRBV5-1 and TRBJ2-1; 9 positions agree with TRBD1. V lost 7 bases to trimming and J lost 2 bases; unmatched junction nucleotides: 4. This CDR3 contains 14 residues. Germline CDR1 is SGHRS and CDR2 is YFSETQ.

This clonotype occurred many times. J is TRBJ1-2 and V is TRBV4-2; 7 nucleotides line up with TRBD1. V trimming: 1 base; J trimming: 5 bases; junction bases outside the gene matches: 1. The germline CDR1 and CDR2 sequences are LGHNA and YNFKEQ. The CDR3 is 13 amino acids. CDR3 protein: CASSQGRGYGYTF. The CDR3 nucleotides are TGTGCCAGCAGCCAAGGCAGGGGGTATGGCTACACCTTC.